Shown below are 21 T cell receptor beta chains from a single sample sequenced in a study of cytomegalovirus exposure and HLA in healthy donors. PCR used 60 Vbeta primers and 13 Jbeta primers. Produced via immunoSEQ multiplex PCR; TCRdb's table is partial and in-frame only. The table has roughly 120,000 clones, 80% seen once. The sample consisted of PBMCs. Source of these receptors: a man under 40 in good health and CMV-seronegative.

The chain is built from TRBV30 and TRBJ1-2; 8 nucleotides agree with TRBD1. The CDR3 length is 14 residues. Germline V gives CDR1 GTSNPN, CDR2 SVGIG (reference sequence). V shed 7 bases and J 4 bases; nucleotides not matched to a gene: 11. CDR3 nucleotides: TGTGCCTACTCGACAGGGGAATGGAGCTATGGCTACACCTTC. It is translated as CAYSTGEWSYGYTF.

The chain links TRBV29-1 to TRBJ2-7, with D possibly TRBD2 on 6 matching bases. Germline V gene sequence: CDR1 SQVTM, CDR2 ANQGSEA. This CDR3 is 13 amino acids long. V was cut by 4 bases and J by 4 bases, with 14 bases left in between. The CDR3 nucleotides are TGCAGCGTTGGGAGGGCTGGGGCTTACGAGCAGTACTTC. This sequence encodes CSVGRAGAYEQYF.

CDR3: CASSKNPGSSYNEQFF. The CDR3 DNA follows: TGTGCCAGTAGTAAAAACCCGGGAAGTTCCTACAATGAGCAGTTCTTC. The J gene is TRBJ2-1, the V gene TRBV19, with D tentatively TRBD2 (5 bases). The germline gives CDR1 LNHDA, CDR2 SQIVND (reference sequence). The CDR3 consists of 16 residues. Trimming removed 4 bases from V and 1 base from J, with 14 bases in between.

The rearrangement joins TRBV7-9 to TRBJ2-7; 7 bases map to TRBD1. Looked up from germline, CDR1 is SEHNR and CDR2 is FQNEAQ (reference sequence). The CDR3 has 16 residues. Losses at the gene ends were 3 bases for V and 0 bases for J; bases not matched to a gene: 8. CDR3 in amino acids: CASSFEGGPNSYEQYF. Written as DNA, the CDR3 is TGTGCCAGCAGCTTCGAAGGGGGCCCAAACTCCTACGAGCAGTACTTC.

This clone is a singleton in its sample. V is TRBV7-2 and J is TRBJ2-7; D remains ambiguous. The germline V and J ends were trimmed by 1 base and 5 bases, with 15 bases remaining between them. The CDR3 length is 15 residues. Germline CDR1 SGHTA, CDR2 FQGNSA. Here the CDR3 DNA reads TGTGCCAGCAGCTTAGAGTCGGCAGGCTGGCACGAGCAGTACTTC. This codes for CASSLESAGWHEQYF.

This chain connects TRBV28 to TRBJ1-1; 8 bases match TRBD1. CDR3 length: 13 amino acids. Trimming took 4 bases from V and 3 from J; bases not matched to a gene: 1. Per germline, CDR1 MDHEN and CDR2 SYDVKM. The CDR3 sequence: CASSYRGYTEAFF. Here the CDR3 DNA reads TGTGCCAGCAGTTACAGGGGGTACACTGAAGCTTTCTTT.

V is TRBV4-1 and J is TRBJ1-2, with 7 positions matching TRBD1. This CDR3 is built from 15 residues. Per germline, CDR1 MGHRA and CDR2 YSYEKL. Losses at the gene ends were 3 bases for V and 4 bases for J; bases not matched to a gene: 8. The DNA for the CDR3 is TGCGCCAGCAGCCATTTGTCAGGGGGTGGCTATGGCTACACCTTC. It yields the protein CASSHLSGGGYGYTF.

This clone showed up just a few times. This chain connects TRBV7-9 to TRBJ2-2; D is unclear. Trimming left V 1 base short and J 5 bases short, with 8 bases between. Germline CDR1 and CDR2: SEHNR and FQNEAQ (reference sequence). The CDR3 extends over 14 amino acids. The CDR3 sequence is CASSLGGGTGELFF. The CDR3 DNA reads TGTGCCAGCAGCTTAGGAGGTGGGACCGGGGAGCTGTTTTTT. Together with reference TRBV7-9 and TRBJ2-2, the CDR3 gives the full variable domain: DTGVSQNPRHKITKRGQNVTFRCDPISEHNRLYWYRQTLGQGPEFLTYFQNEAQLEKSRLLSDRFSAERPKGSFSTLEIQRTEQGDSAMYLCASSLGGGTGELFFGEGSRLTVL.

The V gene is TRBV5-6, the J gene TRBJ2-7; 7 positions agree with TRBD1. From germline, CDR1 is SGHDT and CDR2 YYEEEE. The V and J ends lost 0 bases and 0 bases, in that order; junction bases with no gene match: 3. CDR3 size: 15 residues. DNA for the CDR3: TGTGCCAGCAGCTTGGGAGGGGGCTTCTCCTACGAGCAGTACTTC. This encodes CASSLGGGFSYEQYF.

The rearrangement uses TRBV18 and TRBJ2-7; D is possibly TRBD1 (5 bases). Trimming cost V 2 bases and J 3 bases, with 8 bases left between them. This CDR3 region has 13 residues. Germline CDR1 KGHSH, CDR2 LQKENI. CDR3 sequence (DNA): TGTGCCAGCTCACCAAGACAGAACTACGAGCAGTACTTC. As protein: CASSPRQNYEQYF. Supplemented by reference TRBV18 and TRBJ2-7, the full variable domain reads NAGVMQNPRHLVRRRGQEARLRCSPMKGHSHVYWYRQLPEEGLKFMVYLQKENIIDESGMPKERFSAEFPKEGPSILRIQQVVRGDSAAYFCASSPRQNYEQYFGPGTRLTVT.

The gene calls are TRBV6-5 and TRBJ2-2, with D tentatively TRBD2 (7 bases). The V gene's germline CDR1 is MNHEY and CDR2 SVGAGI. Trimming removed 0 bases at V and 8 bases at J, with 13 bases between. The CDR3 is 15 amino acids. CDR3 bases: TGTGCCAGCAGTTACTCTTCGGGGGGCGCGGGGGAGCTGTTTTTT. Its translation is CASSYSSGGAGELFF.

A word on this clone: One end of the junction varies from germline; a read error may be responsible. The chain employs TRBV2 and TRBJ1-5, with 9 bases matching TRBD1. Germline-derived CDR1 and CDR2 are SNHLY and FYNNEI. This CDR3 has 15 residues. CDR3 protein: CASSDHRTGDKPQNF. CDR3 nucleotides: TGTGCCAGCAGTGATCATCGGACAGGGGATAAGCCCCAGAATTTT.

This chain joins TRBV5-4 and TRBJ2-4; TRBD2 might be the D (5 bases). Deletions cut 1 base from V and 5 bases from J, with 10 bases between. CDR1 and CDR2 (germline): SGHNT, YYREEE (reference sequence). The CDR3 contains 14 residues. Here the CDR3 DNA reads TGTGCCAGCAGCTTGTCCGGGATACAAAACATTCAGTACTTC. It codes for CASSLSGIQNIQYF.

The rearrangement links TRBV19 to TRBJ2-5; the match to TRBD1 covers 7 bases. Germline CDR1 reads LNHDA; CDR2 reads SQIVND (reference sequence). There are 13 residues in the CDR3. The ends lost 5 bases at V and 2 bases at J; junction bases unmatched: 2. The CDR3 coding sequence is TGTGCCAGTAGTCGGGGACAGCAAGAGACCCAGTACTTC. Amino acid sequence: CASSRGQQETQYF. Filled out from reference TRBV19 and TRBJ2-5, the complete variable domain reads DGGITQSPKYLFRKEGQNVTLSCEQNLNHDAMYWYRQDPGQGLRLIYYSQIVNDFQKGDIAEGYSVSREKKESFPLTVTSAQKNPTAFYLCASSRGQQETQYFGPGTRLLVL.

J is TRBJ2-7 and V is TRBV19; 7 bases fit TRBD1. CDR1 is LNHDA, CDR2 SQIVND, per germline (reference sequence). The V gene end was trimmed by 6 bases and the J gene end by 0 bases; junction bases not matched to a gene: 8. The CDR3 has 15 residues. The DNA of the CDR3 is TGTGCCAGTAGCAATCAGGGACAGCCCTCCTACGAGCAGTACTTC. It yields the protein CASSNQGQPSYEQYF. Combining the CDR3 with reference TRBV19 and TRBJ2-7 gives the whole variable domain DGGITQSPKYLFRKEGQNVTLSCEQNLNHDAMYWYRQDPGQGLRLIYYSQIVNDFQKGDIAEGYSVSREKKESFPLTVTSAQKNPTAFYLCASSNQGQPSYEQYFGPGTRLTVT.

The V gene is TRBV19, the J gene TRBJ2-1, with 9 nucleotides matching TRBD1. Losses at the gene ends were 4 bases for V and 4 bases for J; bases not matched to a gene: 8. The CDR3 length is 16 residues. Germline CDR1 is LNHDA and CDR2 is SQIVND (reference sequence). DNA for the CDR3: TGTGCCAGTAGTAAGACACCGGGACAGGGTTACAATGAGCAGTTCTTC. Residues: CASSKTPGQGYNEQFF.

The V and J genes are TRBV28 and TRBJ1-4; 9 bases align to TRBD1. The germline CDR1 and CDR2 sequences are MDHEN and SYDVKM. This CDR3 region has 17 residues. V lost 3 bases and J lost 7; bases outside the gene matches: 12. In DNA form, the CDR3 reads TGTGCCAGCAGTTTCCGCATTACAGGGGGCAAGGTTGAAAAACTGTTTTTT. This encodes CASSFRITGGKVEKLFF.

This chain uses TRBV7-6 with TRBJ1-5; no firm D call. Germline loops: CDR1 SGHVS, CDR2 FNYEAQ. Between the trimmed V and J ends, which lost 0 bases and 7 bases, there was a span of 25 bases. The CDR3 runs 19 residues. The CDR3 DNA reads as TGTGCCAGCAGCTTAGCACCCCCAATAGGTGAGGGCTTGGGGCAGCCCCAGCATTTT. This gives the protein CASSLAPPIGEGLGQPQHF.

This clone was observed a few times. The chain employs TRBV19 and TRBJ2-7; D is ambiguous. This CDR3 is 14 amino acids long. CDR1 is LNHDA and CDR2 is SQIVND in the germline V gene (reference sequence). V lost 3 bases and J lost 3, with 12 bases in between. CDR3 protein: CASSILVGHYEQYF. The CDR3 bases are TGTGCCAGTAGTATTTTGGTGGGCCACTACGAGCAGTACTTC.

The gene calls are TRBV29-1 and TRBJ1-1, with TRBD1 as a possible D gene (6 bases). The CDR3 length is 15 residues. Germline assignment: CDR1 SQVTM and CDR2 ANQGSEA. Trimming shortened V by 5 bases and J by 0 bases, and 16 bases separated the two germline ends. The chain's CDR3 is CSVISGARMNTEAFF. Here the CDR3 DNA reads TGCAGCGTTATTTCAGGGGCTCGAATGAACACTGAAGCTTTCTTT.

CDR3 amino acids: CASRKTGLSTDTQYF. The CDR3 nucleotides are TGCGCCAGCCGTAAGACAGGGCTGAGCACAGATACGCAGTATTTT. The rearrangement uses TRBV4-1 and TRBJ2-3; TRBD1 matches at 7 bases. The CDR3 extends over 15 amino acids. CDR1 is MGHRA and CDR2 is YSYEKL in the germline V gene. The V segment lost 8 bases and the J segment 0 bases; nucleotides outside the gene matches: 8.